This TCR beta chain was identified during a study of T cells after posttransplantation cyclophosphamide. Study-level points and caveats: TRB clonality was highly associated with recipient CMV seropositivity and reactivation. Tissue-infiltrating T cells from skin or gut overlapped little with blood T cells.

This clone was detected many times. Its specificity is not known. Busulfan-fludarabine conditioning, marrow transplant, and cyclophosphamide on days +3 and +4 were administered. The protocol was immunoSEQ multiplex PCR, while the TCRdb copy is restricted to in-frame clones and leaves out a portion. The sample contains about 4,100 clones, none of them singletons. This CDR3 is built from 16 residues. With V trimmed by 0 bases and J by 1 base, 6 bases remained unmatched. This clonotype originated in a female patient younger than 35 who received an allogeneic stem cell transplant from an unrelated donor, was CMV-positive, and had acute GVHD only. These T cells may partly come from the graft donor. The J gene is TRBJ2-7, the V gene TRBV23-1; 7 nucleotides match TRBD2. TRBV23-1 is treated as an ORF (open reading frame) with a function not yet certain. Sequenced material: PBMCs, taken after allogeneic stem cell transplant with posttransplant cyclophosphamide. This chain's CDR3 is CASSQSRGTKSYEQYF. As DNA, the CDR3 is TGCGCCAGCAGTCAATCGCGGGGGACTAAATCCTACGAGCAGTACTTC.